These 27 T cell receptor beta chains originate from one sample sequenced in a study of siplizumab effects on memory and regulatory T cells. Here immunoSEQ multiplex PCR was the method, and the copy in TCRdb shows in-frame clones only, minus some. The sample yields about 9,900 clones, about 41% seen once. What these receptors recognize is not known. The cells of the mixed lymphocyte reaction underwent a roughly 6-day coculture at 37°C. The sample was CFSE-low (dividing) CD4+ T cells sorted from an allogeneic mixed lymphocyte reaction. The receptors originated from a human donor in good health; the cells came from an allogeneic mixed lymphocyte reaction.

This clone was counted a few times. The V gene is TRBV2, the J gene TRBJ1-1; 9 nucleotides agree with TRBD1. This CDR3 contains 13 residues. Germline V gene lookup returns CDR1 SNHLY and CDR2 FYNNEI. V dropped 5 bases and J dropped 7; count of bases not matched to a gene: 5. For the CDR3, the DNA is TGTGCCAGCAGTTTTACAGGGGGCGTTGAAGCTTTCTTT. Translation: CASSFTGGVEAFF.

This clone was recorded a few times. The CDR3 sequence: CASSESSGRGTDTQYF. The CDR3 nucleotides are TGTGCCAGCAGTGAGTCTAGCGGGAGGGGCACAGATACGCAGTATTTT. This chain uses TRBV25-1 with TRBJ2-3; 12 bases map to TRBD2. Germline CDR1 reads MGHDK; CDR2 reads SYGVNS. Trimming removed 3 bases from V and 1 base from J; junction bases left unmatched: 2. The CDR3 runs to 16 residues.

The V and J genes are TRBV5-1 and TRBJ1-1, with D possibly being TRBD1 (5 bases). Germline V CDR1 and CDR2: SGHRS, YFSETQ. The length of the CDR3 is 15 residues. V shed 1 base and J shed 3 bases, with 13 bases lying between them. The CDR3 coding sequence is TGCGCCAGCAGCTTGATGCAGGGTTTATACACTGAAGCTTTCTTT. Its translation is CASSLMQGLYTEAFF.

The chain uses TRBV6-1 and TRBJ1-4; D gene ambiguous. This CDR3 is 14 amino acids long. Per the germline V gene, CDR1 is MNHNS and CDR2 is SASEGT. V lost 2 bases, J lost 10 bases, and 14 bases lay in between. CDR3 in DNA: TGTGCCAGCAGTGAAATAGCAGTCCGAGGAAAACTGTTTTTT. Protein: CASSEIAVRGKLFF.

The gene calls are TRBV25-1 and TRBJ2-6, with 7 bases matching TRBD1. V shed 6 bases, J shed 4 bases, and the junction held 6 bases outside the gene matches. This CDR3 is 15 amino acids long. Germline CDR1 MGHDK, CDR2 SYGVNS. The CDR3, as DNA: TGTGCCAGCAGCGCCTGGACAGGAGGGGCCAACGTCCTGACTTTC. This codes for CASSAWTGGANVLTF.

V is TRBV18 and J is TRBJ2-7, with 10 bases fitting TRBD1. The germline V gene has CDR1 KGHSH and CDR2 LQKENI. After removal of 2 bases from V and 6 bases from J, the junction contained 4 bases not matched to a gene. The CDR3 consists of 14 residues. This CDR3 reads CASSPSGTGAEQYF. The CDR3 coding sequence is TGTGCCAGCTCACCATCCGGGACAGGGGCCGAGCAGTACTTC.

The chain uses TRBV7-2 and TRBJ1-2, with D possibly matching TRBD1 (5 bases). This CDR3 spans 15 amino acids. Trimming left V 1 base short and J 5 bases short, with 14 bases between. Germline assignment: CDR1 SGHTA and CDR2 FQGNSA. In DNA form, the CDR3 reads TGTGCCAGCAGCTTAGGTCCCGTGACAGCTTATGGCTACACCTTC. Translated: CASSLGPVTAYGYTF.

This clone was seen more than once but under ten times. The chain carries TRBV18 and TRBJ2-5, with 8 bases aligning to TRBD1. This CDR3 region has 15 residues. Germline V lookup: CDR1 KGHSH, CDR2 LQKENI. Germline trimming cut 3 bases from V and 4 bases from J; bases unmatched to any gene: 7. The chain's CDR3 is CASSPLSGGRETQYF. CDR3 nucleotide sequence: TGTGCCAGCTCACCCCTGTCAGGGGGCAGAGAGACCCAGTACTTC.

This clone was counted a few times. As DNA, the CDR3 is TGTGCCAGCAGCTTTATAAGAAACACCATATATTTT. As protein: CASSFIRNTIYF. V and J are TRBV5-8 and TRBJ1-3; no definite D call. From germline, CDR1 is SGHTS and CDR2 YDEGEE. Trimming shortened V by 2 bases and J by 5 bases, and 5 bases separated the two germline ends. This CDR3 has 12 residues.

This clone was detected a few times. The chain combines TRBV6-5 with TRBJ2-7, with D perhaps TRBD2 (5 bases). The CDR3 runs 14 residues. Looked up from germline, CDR1 is MNHEY and CDR2 is SVGAGI. Trimming shortened V by 7 bases and J by 4 bases, and 17 bases separated the two germline ends. The CDR3 nucleotides read TGTGCCAGCAACTTACTAGGAATGGTGTACGAGCAGTACTTC. This sequence encodes CASNLLGMVYEQYF.

The rearrangement joins TRBV7-3 to TRBJ2-2; TRBD2 agrees at 9 bases. The CDR3 has 17 amino acids. Trimming removed 2 bases from V and 2 bases from J; junction bases left unmatched: 6. Per germline, CDR1 SGHTA and CDR2 FQGTGA. The CDR3 spells CASSLFYLAGNTGELFF. CDR3 DNA sequence: TGTGCCAGCAGCTTATTCTACCTAGCGGGAAACACCGGGGAGCTGTTTTTT.

The rearrangement joins TRBV7-8 to TRBJ2-1, with D perhaps TRBD2 (6 bases). CDR3 size: 12 residues. The ends were cut back, 5 bases at V and 9 bases at J, with 11 bases in the middle. Germline CDR1 and CDR2: SGHVS and FQNEAQ. The CDR3 region has the DNA TGTGCCAGCAGCAAGGCGGAGGGTGAGCAGTTCTTC. Protein sequence: CASSKAEGEQFF.

The chain carries TRBV7-2 and TRBJ2-3; 10 bases align to TRBD2. The CDR3 sequence is 17 residues long. V dropped 5 bases and J dropped 3; count of bases not matched to a gene: 11. The germline CDR1 and CDR2 sequences are SGHTA and FQGNSA. The CDR3 protein is CASSRSRLAGVTDTQYF. The CDR3 DNA sequence: TGTGCCAGCAGCCGTAGCAGGCTAGCGGGAGTAACAGATACGCAGTATTTT.

This clone has only a few counts. J is TRBJ2-1 and V is TRBV30; TRBD2 matches at 10 bases. Per germline, CDR1 GTSNPN and CDR2 SVGIG (reference sequence). V lost 3 bases to trimming and J lost 0 bases; unmatched junction nucleotides: 8. CDR3 length equals 17 residues. The CDR3 loop reads CAWRVAGGVRSYNEQFF. For the CDR3, the DNA is TGTGCCTGGAGGGTAGCGGGAGGAGTCCGCTCCTACAATGAGCAGTTCTTC.

In this sample, this clone turned up a few times. V gene TRBV4-2 combines with J gene TRBJ2-3; D is undetermined. CDR3 length: 14 residues. V lost 1 base, J lost 1 base, and 6 bases lay in between. Per germline, CDR1 LGHNA and CDR2 YNFKEQ. The CDR3 DNA sequence: TGTGCCAGCAGCCAAGTCATCGGCACAGATACGCAGTATTTT. It specifies CASSQVIGTDTQYF.

The chain links TRBV18 to TRBJ1-6; a weak D match, TRBD1 (6 bases). Germline assignment: CDR1 KGHSH and CDR2 LQKENI. The CDR3 has 15 residues. V was shortened by 3 bases and J by 10 bases, with 16 bases between the two germline ends. For the CDR3, the DNA is TGTGCCAGCTCACCGCGGCGGGGGCCGGAATCACCCCTCCACTTT. Translated: CASSPRRGPESPLHF.

V and J are TRBV5-1 and TRBJ1-3; the D is unclear. Trimming pared 0 bases from V and 4 bases from J, leaving 5 bases between. Germline-derived CDR1 and CDR2 are SGHRS and YFSETQ. This CDR3 region has 13 residues. As DNA, the CDR3 is TGCGCCAGCAGCTTGGGGCACGGAAACACCATATATTTT. Protein sequence: CASSLGHGNTIYF.

The gene calls are TRBV6-5 and TRBJ1-5, with D tentatively TRBD1 (6 bases). Germline loops: CDR1 MNHEY, CDR2 SVGAGI. The CDR3 is 13 amino acids. V was trimmed by 5 bases and J by 6 bases, leaving 11 bases between them. In nucleotides, the CDR3 is TGTGCCAGCAGTATCAGGGGAATTCAGCCCCAGCATTTT. Translating it yields CASSIRGIQPQHF.

The chain is built from TRBV28 and TRBJ2-1; 14 bases map to TRBD2. Looked up from germline, CDR1 is MDHEN and CDR2 is SYDVKM. The CDR3 length is 17 residues. J lost 7 bases, V lost 7 bases, and 12 bases had no gene match. The CDR3 nucleotides are TGTGCCAGCATCGGGACTAGCGGGAGTCTAGTCGTAAATGAGCAGTTCTTC. It encodes CASIGTSGSLVVNEQFF.

This chain links TRBV5-5 with TRBJ1-3; 7 positions match TRBD1. The CDR3 is 14 residues long. J gave up 6 bases and V 3 bases, and 6 bases lay outside the gene matches. Germline V gene data show CDR1 as SGHKS and CDR2 as YYEKEE (reference sequence). CDR3 amino acids: CASSSWTGPNTIYF. CDR3 nucleotide sequence: TGTGCCAGCAGCTCCTGGACAGGACCAAACACCATATATTTT.

This clone was counted only a few times. This chain connects TRBV7-9 to TRBJ2-7, with 9 bases aligning to TRBD2. J lost 3 bases, V lost 8 bases, and 2 bases had no gene match. CDR1 SEHNR and CDR2 FQNEAQ come from the germline V gene (reference sequence). The CDR3 has 12 amino acids. The CDR3 nucleotides are TGTGCCAGCGCTAGCGGGATCTACGAGCAGTACTTC. Its protein product is CASASGIYEQYF.

In this sample, this clone turned up a few times. V is TRBV10-3 and J is TRBJ2-2; D possibly matches TRBD1 or TRBD2 (6 bases each). This CDR3 contains 16 residues. V dropped 4 bases and J dropped 5 bases, with 17 bases sitting between them. Germline CDR1 and CDR2: ENHRY and SYGVKD. DNA for the CDR3: TGTGCCATCAGTGTAGAGGGGGGACAACGAACCGGGGAGCTGTTTTTT. Residues: CAISVEGGQRTGELFF.

V gene TRBV7-9 combines with J gene TRBJ2-3; D remains ambiguous. This CDR3 has 16 amino acids. The V end was cut by 1 base, the J end by 1 base, with 12 bases between. CDR1 is SEHNR, CDR2 FQNEAQ, per germline (reference sequence). The CDR3 spells CASSLGPLSGTDTQYF. DNA of the CDR3: TGTGCCAGCAGCTTAGGACCCCTGAGTGGCACAGATACGCAGTATTTT.

Concerning this clone: The sample carries other DNA sequences with the same CDR3. V gene TRBV30 combines with J gene TRBJ2-6; D call uncertain. Germline CDR1 GTSNPN, CDR2 SVGIG (reference sequence). Deletions cut 3 bases from V and 2 bases from J, with 5 bases between. The CDR3 totals 13 residues. CDR3: CAWRTAGANVLTF. The CDR3 DNA is TGTGCCTGGAGGACCGCTGGGGCCAACGTCCTGACTTTC.

This clone was counted only a few times. The chain recombines TRBV28 with TRBJ1-1; tentative D call: TRBD1 (5 bases). Germline V CDR1 and CDR2: MDHEN, SYDVKM. V was clipped by 6 bases and J by 5 bases, with 16 bases between them. The CDR3 extends over 14 amino acids. CDR3 in amino acids: CASRRDPRGTEAFF. The CDR3 nucleotides are TGTGCCAGCAGACGGGACCCCCGGGGGACTGAAGCTTTCTTT.

The chain combines TRBV5-1 with TRBJ1-1; D possibly corresponds to TRBD1 (5 bases). There are 15 residues in the CDR3. Germline V lookup: CDR1 SGHRS, CDR2 YFSETQ. V was shortened by 4 bases and J by 1 base, with 14 bases between the two germline ends. CDR3: CASSLMGGQNTEAFF. The CDR3 coding sequence is TGCGCCAGCAGCCTGATGGGAGGACAGAACACTGAAGCTTTCTTT.

In the case of this clone: Germline and junction disagree at one end, which may indicate a read error. The identical CDR3 is also encoded by other nucleotide sequences in the sample. The V gene is TRBV28, the J gene TRBJ1-1; 8 nucleotides match TRBD1. Germline CDR1 reads MDHEN; CDR2 reads SYDVKM. This CDR3 comprises 16 residues. CDR3 amino acids: CASSYKKSGGRAEAFF. As DNA, the CDR3 is TGTGCTAGCAGTTACAAAAAATCAGGGGGCAGAGCTGAAGCTTTCTTT.